Each of the 24 T cell receptor beta chains below was sequenced from the same sample in a study of blood T cell repertoires in COVID-19. Profiled with immunoSEQ multiplex PCR; TCRdb holds only in-frame clones, not every one. The table lists 250,000 to 400,000 clones, around 88% of them singletons. Sequencing was carried out using peripheral blood. The receptors originated from a woman aged 30 to 39 with COVID-19, enrolled during active disease.

Points on this clone: A junction end diverges from the germline sequence, so it may reflect a read error. The V call is TRBV28, the J call TRBJ2-2; maybe TRBD1 (5 bases). The CDR3 runs 14 residues. CDR1 and CDR2 (germline): MDHEN, SYDVKM. The CDR3 nucleotides are TGTGCAAGCAGAACAGGAGACAACACCGGGGAGCTGTTTTTT. It codes for CASRTGDNTGELFF.

For the CDR3, the DNA is TGCGCCAGCAGCCTACAGGGTCGGAGCTCTGGGGCCAACGTCCTGACTTTC. Translation: CASSLQGRSSGANVLTF. This chain uses TRBV5-1 with TRBJ2-6, with D perhaps matching TRBD1 (6 bases). This CDR3 comprises 17 residues. The ends were cut back, 4 bases at V and 0 bases at J, with 14 bases in the middle. From germline, CDR1 is SGHRS and CDR2 YFSETQ.

This clone occurred a few times. The chain combines TRBV7-2 with TRBJ2-2; D gene ambiguous. CDR3 length: 15 residues. Trimming left V 5 bases short and J 0 bases short, with 10 bases between. Germline V lookup: CDR1 SGHTA, CDR2 FQGNSA. As DNA, the CDR3 is TGTGCCAGCAGCCCAGCGCCGGCGAACACCGGGGAGCTGTTTTTT. This encodes CASSPAPANTGELFF. The variable domain in full, completed from reference TRBV7-2 and TRBJ2-2, reads GAGVSQSPSNKVTEKGKDVELRCDPISGHTALYWYRQSLGQGLEFLIYFQGNSAPDKSGLPSDRFSAERTGGSVSTLTIQRTQQEDSAVYLCASSPAPANTGELFFGEGSRLTVL.

The V and J genes are TRBV3-1 (or the pseudogene TRBV3-2) and TRBJ1-4, with 7 bases lining up with TRBD1. CDR1 is LGHDT, CDR2 YNNKEL, per germline (reference sequence). V shed 3 bases and J 6 bases; nucleotides not matched to a gene: 4. CDR3 size: 14 residues. The CDR3 nucleotides are TGTGCCAGCAGCCACTCTACAGGGGATGAAAAACTGTTTTTT. Its protein is CASSHSTGDEKLFF.

This clone showed up just once. Written as DNA, the CDR3 is TGTGCCAGCAGCTCCAAAGCGAGGTCAACTGAAGCTTTCTTT. This gives the protein CASSSKARSTEAFF. The chain combines TRBV6-5 with TRBJ1-1; D uncertain. Trimming shortened V by 6 bases and J by 5 bases, and 16 bases separated the two germline ends. The CDR3 totals 14 residues. Germline V gives CDR1 MNHEY, CDR2 SVGAGI.

This chain links TRBV18 with TRBJ1-2, with D hard to call. The length of the CDR3 is 15 residues. The ends were cut back, 3 bases at V and 0 bases at J, with 11 bases in the middle. Germline V gene data show CDR1 as KGHSH and CDR2 as LQKENI. CDR3 sequence: CASSPAQQANYGYTF. The CDR3 DNA follows: TGTGCCAGCTCACCCGCCCAACAAGCTAACTATGGCTACACCTTC.

This clone was detected once. The chain employs TRBV30 and TRBJ2-7; D gene unclear. The ends were cut back, 5 bases at V and 0 bases at J, with 8 bases in the middle. CDR1 and CDR2 (germline): GTSNPN, SVGIG (reference sequence). The CDR3 length is 12 residues. CDR3 DNA: TGTGCCTGGGCTGGCAACTCCTACGAGCAGTACTTC. It translates to CAWAGNSYEQYF.

The chain joins TRBV28 to TRBJ1-3; a weak D match, TRBD1 (6 bases). Germline-derived CDR1 and CDR2 are MDHEN and SYDVKM. The CDR3 sequence is 15 residues long. Trimming took 2 bases from V and 5 from J, leaving 13 bases between them. Here the CDR3 reads CASSLGGAPRNTIYF. CDR3 nucleotide sequence: TGTGCCAGCAGTTTAGGGGGGGCTCCCAGAAACACCATATATTTT.

The CDR3 loop reads CASSQVKQGGEQYF. The CDR3 nucleotides read TGTGCCAGCAGCCAAGTCAAACAGGGGGGCGAGCAGTACTTC. The rearrangement links TRBV6-5 to TRBJ2-7; TRBD1 matches 8 bases. This CDR3 has 14 residues. V was pared by 6 bases and J by 6 bases, with 10 bases of the junction left unmatched. The germline V gene encodes CDR1 MNHEY and CDR2 SVGAGI.

This chain uses TRBV6-1 with TRBJ2-7, with a possible D match to TRBD2 (5 bases). Germline loops: CDR1 MNHNS, CDR2 SASEGT. Trimming took off 4 bases at V and 4 bases at J, with 8 bases between the two ends. This CDR3 has 12 residues. The CDR3 bases are TGTGCCAGCAGTGGAGCGGCTTACGAGCAGTACGTC. Translating it yields CASSGAAYEQYV.

The chain couples TRBV7-9 to TRBJ2-2, with 10 positions matching TRBD1. The J segment lost 7 bases and the V segment lost 2 bases, leaving 4 bases of the junction unmatched. Germline CDR1 and CDR2: SEHNR and FQNEAQ (reference sequence). The CDR3 runs to 15 residues. CDR3 sequence: CASSLPDRGRGELFF. CDR3 bases: TGTGCCAGCAGCTTACCCGACAGGGGGCGCGGGGAGCTGTTTTTT.

This clone was seen more than once but under ten times. The J gene is TRBJ1-2, the V gene TRBV6-5; D is unclear. This CDR3 has 15 amino acids. The V gene's germline CDR1 is MNHEY and CDR2 SVGAGI. The germline V and J ends were trimmed by 6 bases and 8 bases, with 22 bases remaining between them. The CDR3 loop is CASSPSSVIRGGYTF. DNA of the CDR3: TGTGCCAGCAGCCCCTCTAGTGTGATTCGGGGAGGCTACACCTTC.

The rearrangement links TRBV5-8 to TRBJ1-6; TRBD1 agrees at 9 bases. The CDR3 has 14 amino acids. Germline V lookup: CDR1 SGHTS, CDR2 YDEGEE. The J segment lost 10 bases and the V segment lost 0 bases, leaving 2 bases of the junction unmatched. Here the CDR3 DNA reads TGTGCCAGCAGCTTGGACAGGGGGCGATCACCCCTCCACTTT. Translating it yields CASSLDRGRSPLHF. The complete variable domain, with remaining parts taken from reference TRBV5-8 and TRBJ1-6, reads EAGVTQSPTHLIKTRGQQATLRCSPISGHTSVYWYQQALGLGLQFLLWYDEGEERNRGNFPPRFSGRQFPNYSSELNVNALELEDSALYLCASSLDRGRSPLHFGNGTRLTVT.

V gene TRBV9 combines with J gene TRBJ1-6; the match to TRBD1 covers 7 bases. Germline trimming cut 5 bases from V and 8 bases from J; bases unmatched to any gene: 10. Germline V gene data show CDR1 as SGDLS and CDR2 as YYNGEE. There are 15 residues in the CDR3. The CDR3 protein is CASSTRQGSDSPLHF. CDR3 in DNA: TGTGCCAGCAGTACAAGACAGGGATCCGATTCACCCCTCCACTTT.

The chain carries TRBV27 and TRBJ2-2, with TRBD2 as a possible D gene (6 bases). CDR1 and CDR2 from the germline V gene are MNHEY and SMNVEV (reference sequence). The germline V and J ends were trimmed by 0 bases and 4 bases, with 9 bases remaining between them. CDR3 length: 15 amino acids. As DNA, the CDR3 is TGTGCCAGCAGTTTATCGGGGGAGGTCACCGGGGAGCTGTTTTTT. It is translated as CASSLSGEVTGELFF.

This chain connects TRBV2 to TRBJ2-3; no clear D gene. The length of the CDR3 is 12 residues. Deletions cut 9 bases from V and 2 bases from J, with 9 bases between. Germline CDR1 reads SNHLY; CDR2 reads FYNNEI. DNA of the CDR3: TGTGCCAGTCGGTTCAACACAGATACGCAGTATTTT. Amino acids: CASRFNTDTQYF.

In the case of this clone: Other DNA sequences from this sample encode an identical CDR3 as well. The rearrangement uses TRBV19 and TRBJ1-5; D might be TRBD1 (6 bases). Germline CDR1 is LNHDA and CDR2 is SQIVND (reference sequence). The CDR3 totals 15 residues. Deletions cut 0 bases from V and 2 bases from J, with 8 bases between. CDR3 nucleotide sequence: TGTGCCAGTAGTATAGACAGGGGACGCAATCAGCCCCAGCATTTT. Translated: CASSIDRGRNQPQHF.

The V and J genes are TRBV2 and TRBJ1-5, with TRBD1 matching 9 bases. The V and J ends lost 6 bases and 7 bases, in that order; junction bases with no gene match: 10. The CDR3 extends over 15 amino acids. CDR1 SNHLY and CDR2 FYNNEI come from the germline V gene. The CDR3 nucleotides read TGTGCCAGCAGCGACACCGGGACAGGGCGCCAGCCCCAGCATTTT. Translation: CASSDTGTGRQPQHF.

The chain links TRBV28 to TRBJ1-2, with 10 nucleotides matching TRBD1. V was pared by 8 bases and J by 3 bases, with 6 bases of the junction left unmatched. Germline-derived CDR1 and CDR2 are MDHEN and SYDVKM. This CDR3 comprises 14 residues. The CDR3 bases are TGTGCCAGCGTAGAAGGGACAGGGGACTATGGCTACACCTTC. Its translation: CASVEGTGDYGYTF.

V is TRBV3-1 (or the pseudogene TRBV3-2) and J is TRBJ1-5; D is possibly TRBD1 (5 bases). Per the germline V gene, CDR1 is LGHDT and CDR2 is YNNKEL (reference sequence). Trimming took 3 bases from V and 3 from J, leaving 12 bases between them. This CDR3 has 15 residues. CDR3 protein: CASSQAGGANQPQHF. The CDR3 DNA reads as TGTGCCAGCAGCCAGGCGGGGGGAGCCAATCAGCCCCAGCATTTT.

V usage is TRBV15 and J usage is TRBJ2-6, with 7 positions matching TRBD1. Germline V gene data show CDR1 as LNHNV and CDR2 as YYDKDF (reference sequence). The CDR3 runs 18 residues. With V trimmed by 5 bases and J by 2 bases, 12 bases remained unmatched. The DNA for the CDR3 is TGTGCCACCAGCCCGGGTTTTGGCAGGGGGACTGGGGCCAACGTCCTGACTTTC. Protein: CATSPGFGRGTGANVLTF.

The genes are TRBV5-6 and TRBJ1-1, with 7 positions matching TRBD1. Per the germline V gene, CDR1 is SGHDT and CDR2 is YYEEEE. The CDR3 extends over 15 amino acids. The V segment lost 2 bases and the J segment 1 base; nucleotides outside the gene matches: 5. The CDR3 nucleotides read TGTGCCAGCAGCTTCCCGGGACAGAGGAACACTGAAGCTTTCTTT. Protein sequence: CASSFPGQRNTEAFF. The full variable domain, in which reference TRBV5-6 and TRBJ1-1 provide the parts outside the CDR3, is DAGVTQSPTHLIKTRGQQVTLRCSPKSGHDTVSWYQQALGQGPQFIFQYYEEEERQRGNFPDRFSGHQFPNYSSELNVNALLLGDSALYLCASSFPGQRNTEAFFGQGTRLTVV.

This sequence joins TRBV28 and TRBJ2-1; TRBD2 aligns across 9 bases. Germline V lookup: CDR1 MDHEN, CDR2 SYDVKM. The ends lost 3 bases at V and 6 bases at J; junction bases unmatched: 3. CDR3 length equals 14 residues. The CDR3 sequence: CASSFLAGLNEQFF. CDR3 sequence (DNA): TGTGCCAGCAGTTTCCTAGCGGGGCTCAATGAGCAGTTCTTC.

On this clone itself: The sample contains more than one DNA sequence encoding this CDR3. The genes are TRBV28 and TRBJ1-1; 8 bases agree with TRBD1. The CDR3 is 14 residues long. The V segment lost 5 bases and the J segment 1 base; nucleotides outside the gene matches: 3. Germline-derived CDR1 and CDR2 are MDHEN and SYDVKM. The CDR3 DNA is TGTGCCAGCAGTCCGGGGACAGGGAACACTGAAGCTTTCTTT. Translating gives CASSPGTGNTEAFF.